The TCR beta chain described here comes from a study of identifying expanded T cells in peripheral blood. General study results and limits: Technical replicates showed about 1.2 changed clones; approximately 2 weeks roughly 16; four weeks 19. Across healthy donors, higher total template counts meant significantly greater roughly 2-week count variance.

Trimming removed 5 bases from V and 7 bases from J; junction bases left unmatched: 9. The CDR3 has 16 amino acids. The germline V gene encodes CDR1 SGHTA and CDR2 FQGNSA. Of note for this clone: Its cognate antigen is unknown.

Only in-frame clones appear in the TCRdb table, and some are missing; sequencing was by immunoSEQ multiplex PCR. The data contain 90,000 to 120,000 clones, 85% to 90% of them seen just once; the ten biggest clones take up about 15%. Collection occurred without any documented infections or immune events in donors. This sequence originates from a person aged 18 to 69 in good health. The chain has TRBV7-2 and TRBJ1-6; 9 bases are shared with TRBD1. The source material was blood. CDR3 bases: TGTGCCAGCAGCCCGGCCCACAGGGGGCTAAATTCACCCCTCCACTTT. Its translation: CASSPAHRGLNSPLHF.